This entry lists 10 T cell receptor beta chains sequenced from one sample in a study of early stage breast cancer tumors. Using immunoSEQ multiplex PCR, the repertoire was profiled, and TCRdb retains in-frame clones only, with some absent. This table holds approximately 75,000 clones, 65% to 85% found once. The sample taken for sequencing was blood. These receptors were obtained from a person in their 40s with breast cancer.

This chain connects TRBV29-1 to TRBJ1-2; the D gene is possibly TRBD1 (5 bases). Germline assignment: CDR1 SQVTM and CDR2 ANQGSEA. The CDR3 extends over 14 amino acids. The V end was cut by 3 bases, the J end by 0 bases, with 11 bases between. The CDR3 here is CSVDGGGPNYGYTF. As DNA, the CDR3 is TGCAGCGTTGATGGGGGTGGACCTAACTATGGCTACACCTTC.

The chain is built from TRBV27 and TRBJ2-1; weak D call: TRBD2 (5 bases). The V end lost 9 bases, the J end lost 7 bases, and 16 bases lay between the germline ends. There are 13 residues in the CDR3. The germline V gene encodes CDR1 MNHEY and CDR2 SMNVEV (reference sequence). Here the CDR3 reads CASTGEFRNEQFF. DNA for the CDR3: TGTGCCAGTACCGGGGAGTTTAGGAATGAGCAGTTCTTC.

This clone has just one count. The rearrangement links TRBV6-6 to TRBJ1-1; D gene unclear. Germline lookup yields CDR1 MNHNY and CDR2 SVGAGI (reference sequence). V shed 7 bases and J shed 3 bases, with 15 bases lying between them. The CDR3 loop spans 14 amino acids. The CDR3 loop is CASITRVGHTEAFF. The CDR3 coding sequence is TGTGCCAGCATCACGAGGGTGGGCCACACTGAAGCTTTCTTT.

This chain connects TRBV4-1 to TRBJ1-1; D is perhaps TRBD1 (5 bases). The germline gives CDR1 MGHRA, CDR2 YSYEKL. Between the trimmed V and J ends, which lost 4 bases and 1 base, there was a span of 13 bases. The length of the CDR3 is 15 residues. In DNA form, the CDR3 reads TGCGCCAGCAGCCTAACCCAGGGAACGAACACTGAAGCTTTCTTT. Translating gives CASSLTQGTNTEAFF.

This clone was found a few times. V and J are TRBV5-1 and TRBJ2-3, with D possibly matching TRBD1 (6 bases). The CDR3 has 19 residues. V was clipped by 1 base and J by 4 bases, with 25 bases between them. Germline V gene data show CDR1 as SGHRS and CDR2 as YFSETQ. The CDR3, as DNA: TGCGCCAGCAGCTTGATCGCAGGGGACCTCCCGTCGCGGGCAGATACGCAGTATTTT. Translation: CASSLIAGDLPSRADTQYF.

The genes are TRBV7-9 and TRBJ1-1, with D unresolved. Germline lookup yields CDR1 SEHNR and CDR2 FQNEAQ (reference sequence). This CDR3 spans 13 amino acids. Between the trimmed V and J ends, which lost 5 bases and 4 bases, there was a span of 11 bases. CDR3 bases: TGTGCCAGCAGCCCAGCTTGGGCCACTGAAGCTTTCTTT. The encoded protein is CASSPAWATEAFF.

V is TRBV7-3 and J is TRBJ2-7; D ambiguous. Trimming removed 5 bases from V and 3 bases from J, with 8 bases in between. The germline V gene encodes CDR1 SGHTA and CDR2 FQGTGA. This CDR3 comprises 12 residues. CDR3 DNA: TGTGCCAGCAGCCGCGACGGCTACGAGCAGTACTTC. It yields the protein CASSRDGYEQYF.

The V and J genes are TRBV2 and TRBJ2-4; the D call may be TRBD1 or TRBD2 (7 bases each). CDR1 is SNHLY and CDR2 is FYNNEI in the germline V gene. This CDR3 spans 14 amino acids. V was cut by 8 bases and J by 3 bases, with 14 bases left in between. The chain's CDR3 is CASGTGDYKNIQYF. The CDR3 coding sequence is TGTGCCAGCGGAACAGGGGACTACAAAAACATTCAGTACTTC.

V gene TRBV6-4 combines with J gene TRBJ2-1; 7 bases align to TRBD2. Germline V gives CDR1 MRHNA, CDR2 SNTAGT. The CDR3 has 15 amino acids. The V gene end was trimmed by 2 bases and the J gene end by 0 bases; junction bases not matched to a gene: 1. CDR3 nucleotides: TGTGCCAGCAGTGACGGGGAGGGCTCCTACAATGAGCAGTTCTTC. Translated: CASSDGEGSYNEQFF.

The V gene is TRBV28, the J gene TRBJ2-7; TRBD1 matches at 9 bases. With 4 bases clipped from V and 4 bases from J, the junction kept 8 bases outside the gene matches. This CDR3 comprises 15 residues. The germline CDR1 and CDR2 sequences are MDHEN and SYDVKM. In DNA, the CDR3 is TGTGCCAGCAGTTGGGGAACGACAGGGGGGTACGAGCAGTACTTC. Translation: CASSWGTTGGYEQYF.